This T cell receptor beta chain was profiled in a study of regulatory and conventional T cells in RAG deficiency (dated 2017 in TCRdb). Describing the broader study: The study used high-throughput TCR beta sequencing to compare repertoire diversity and composition of Treg, conventional CD4+ and CD8+ T cells between RAG-deficient patients and healthy controls.

Of note for this clone: What this receptor recognizes is not known. The sample holds no much larger clone one base away, and base qualities are not on file.

The CDR3 runs 13 residues from the cysteine to the phenylalanine. Just the 39-base CDR3 DNA is kept, in frame starting at base 1. From a lookup of the germline V gene (reference sequence), CDR1 and CDR2 are LNHDA and SQIVND. V is shortened by 4 bases, J by 6 bases, and the region joining them spans 12 bases. The study at large found these results: Unique TCR beta sequences from Treg cells were roughly 100-fold fewer in Omenn syndrome and CID/AS patients than controls, versus approximately 10-fold for other subsets. Shorter CDR3 lengths were found in all patient T-cell subsets, and >85% Treg-Tconv repertoire overlap at nucleotide and amino acid level was observed in Omenn syndrome patients. For some subjects, some analyses of T-cell subsets were not performed. RAG-deficient patients showed markedly lower Shannon entropy and higher Simpson indices than control T-cell subpopulations. In Omenn syndrome patients, sorted CD25-high CD127-low cells may represent peripherally activated cells rather than bona fide Treg cells.

Receptor libraries were prepared by the immunoSEQ multiplex PCR assay. Rearranged TCR beta chain products were amplified from the genomic DNA of sorted T-cell subsets and were then sequenced. In the authors' own workflow: Repertoire diversity of productive TCR beta rearrangements was quantified using Shannon entropy and Simpson indices. Clonal expansion was assessed by the summed frequency of the 100 most abundant productive TCR beta clonotypes among total reads. A self-reactivity index based on amino acid usage at CDR3beta positions 6 and 7 was applied to the TRB repertoires. Two-way ANOVA was used for repertoire analyses, and Student t or Mann-Whitney tests were used for flow cytometric analyses. TCRdb re-hosts the immuneACCESS table, in-frame sequences only. Its copies lack some clones; in the studies checked, an unresolved V gene accounts for under half of them, and the cause for the rest is not known. The DNA was the basis for D and trimming; V, J and clone size are from that table. The sample yields about 29,000 clones; about 95% were counted once. The top ten clonotypes cover around 0.2% of the sample.

Before genomic DNA was extracted, conventional CD4+ T cells were isolated from blood as CD25-low CD127-high cells. Seven to nine healthy control donors were used as the comparison group for repertoire analyses. The sample was also reused in another study, on regulatory T cells. From the second report: The multiplex PCR relied on 52 forward TRBV primers and 13 reverse TRBJ primers, and amplification bias was corrected through assay-based and computational methods. Repertoires from patients had restricted unique TRB V-J pairs and skewed V and J gene usage, with the strongest effect in regulatory T cells. The study compared T-cell receptor beta repertoires of sorted regulatory, conventional CD4+ and CD8+ T cells between CD3G-deficient patients and healthy controls. Ficoll density separation was used to isolate peripheral blood mononuclear cells. Rearranged TRB loci were amplified from genomic DNA by multiplex PCR within the immunoSEQ assay. TRB amplicons were sequenced on an Illumina HiSeq platform. Raw sequences were error-filtered and aligned to reference gene sequences by custom algorithms, then analyzed with the immunoSEQ online tools. Frequencies of productive and nonproductive TRB rearrangements were evaluated among both unique and total sequences. Group comparisons used t tests, Mann-Whitney tests or two-way ANOVA run in Prism software.

Here the chain combines TRBV19 and TRBJ1-1; there is no confident call for the D gene. This receptor was obtained from a human donor in good health. Sequencing was carried out using CD25- CD4+ T cells sorted from blood. CDR3 protein: CASSNGVRAEAFF. The sequenced DNA: TGTGCCAGTAGTAATGGAGTCCGGGCTGAAGCTTTCTTT.